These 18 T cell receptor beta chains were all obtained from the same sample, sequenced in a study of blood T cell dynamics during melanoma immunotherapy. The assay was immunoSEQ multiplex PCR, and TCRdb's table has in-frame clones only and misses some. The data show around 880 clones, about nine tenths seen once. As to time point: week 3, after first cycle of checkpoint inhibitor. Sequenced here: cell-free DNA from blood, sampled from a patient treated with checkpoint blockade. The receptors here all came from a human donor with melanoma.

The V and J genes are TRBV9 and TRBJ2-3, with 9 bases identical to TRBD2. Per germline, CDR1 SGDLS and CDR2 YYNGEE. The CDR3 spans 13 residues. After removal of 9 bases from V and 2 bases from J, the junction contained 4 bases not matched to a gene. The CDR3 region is CATAGGNTDTQYF. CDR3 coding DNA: TGTGCCACCGCGGGAGGGAACACAGATACGCAGTATTTT.

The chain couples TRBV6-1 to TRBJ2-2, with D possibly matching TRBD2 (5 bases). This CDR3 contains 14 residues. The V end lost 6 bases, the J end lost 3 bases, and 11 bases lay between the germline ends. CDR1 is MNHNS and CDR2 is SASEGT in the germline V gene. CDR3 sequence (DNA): TGTGCCAGCAGGGCAGCGAGGGACACCGGGGAGCTGTTTTTT. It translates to CASRAARDTGELFF.

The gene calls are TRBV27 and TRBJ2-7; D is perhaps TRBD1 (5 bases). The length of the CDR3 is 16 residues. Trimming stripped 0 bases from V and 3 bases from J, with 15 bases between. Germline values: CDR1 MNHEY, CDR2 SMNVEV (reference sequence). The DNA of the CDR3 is TGTGCCAGCAGTTTATCTATCCAGGGTGGTGGCTACGAGCAGTACTTC. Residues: CASSLSIQGGGYEQYF.

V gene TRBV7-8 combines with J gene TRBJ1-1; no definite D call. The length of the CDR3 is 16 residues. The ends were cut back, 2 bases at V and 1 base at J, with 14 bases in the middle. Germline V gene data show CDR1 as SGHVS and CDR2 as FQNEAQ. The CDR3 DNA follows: TGTGCCAGCAGCTTAATCCTTGGTCGTGGGAACACTGAAGCTTTCTTT. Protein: CASSLILGRGNTEAFF.

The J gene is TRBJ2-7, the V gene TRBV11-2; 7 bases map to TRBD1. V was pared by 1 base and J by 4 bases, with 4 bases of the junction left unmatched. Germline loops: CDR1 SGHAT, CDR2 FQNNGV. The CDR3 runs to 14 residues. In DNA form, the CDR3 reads TGTGCCAGCAGCTTAGGCACAGGGGTTTACGAGCAGTACTTC. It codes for CASSLGTGVYEQYF.

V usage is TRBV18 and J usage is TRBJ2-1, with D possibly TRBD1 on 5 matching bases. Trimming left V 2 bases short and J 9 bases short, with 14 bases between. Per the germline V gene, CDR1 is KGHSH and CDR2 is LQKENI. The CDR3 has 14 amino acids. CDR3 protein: CASSPARGTGEQFF. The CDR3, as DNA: TGTGCCAGCTCACCAGCAAGGGGCACGGGTGAGCAGTTCTTC. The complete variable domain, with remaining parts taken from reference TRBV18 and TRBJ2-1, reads NAGVMQNPRHLVRRRGQEARLRCSPMKGHSHVYWYRQLPEEGLKFMVYLQKENIIDESGMPKERFSAEFPKEGPSILRIQQVVRGDSAAYFCASSPARGTGEQFFGPGTRLTVL.

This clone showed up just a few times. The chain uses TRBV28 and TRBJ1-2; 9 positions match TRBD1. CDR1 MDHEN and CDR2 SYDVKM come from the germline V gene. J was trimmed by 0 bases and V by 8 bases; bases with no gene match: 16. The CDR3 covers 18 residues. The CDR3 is CASLPPRDRAISNYGYTF. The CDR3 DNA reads TGTGCCAGCCTTCCTCCCCGGGACAGGGCCATTTCTAACTATGGCTACACCTTC.

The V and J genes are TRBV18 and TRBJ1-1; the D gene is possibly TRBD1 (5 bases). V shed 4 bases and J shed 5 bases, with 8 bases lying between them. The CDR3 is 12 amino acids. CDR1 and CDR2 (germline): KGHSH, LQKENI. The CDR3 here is CASSLGRTEAFF. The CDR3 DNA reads TGTGCCAGCTCACTGGGGCGGACTGAAGCTTTCTTT. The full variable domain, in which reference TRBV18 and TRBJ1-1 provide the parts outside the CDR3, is NAGVMQNPRHLVRRRGQEARLRCSPMKGHSHVYWYRQLPEEGLKFMVYLQKENIIDESGMPKERFSAEFPKEGPSILRIQQVVRGDSAAYFCASSLGRTEAFFGQGTRLTVV.

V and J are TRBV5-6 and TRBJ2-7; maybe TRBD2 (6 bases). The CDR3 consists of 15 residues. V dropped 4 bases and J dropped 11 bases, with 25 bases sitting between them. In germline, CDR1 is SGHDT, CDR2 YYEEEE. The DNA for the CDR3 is TGTGCCAGCAGCCGGACTACCTCAACCCGGCCGGACGAGTACTTC. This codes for CASSRTTSTRPDEYF.

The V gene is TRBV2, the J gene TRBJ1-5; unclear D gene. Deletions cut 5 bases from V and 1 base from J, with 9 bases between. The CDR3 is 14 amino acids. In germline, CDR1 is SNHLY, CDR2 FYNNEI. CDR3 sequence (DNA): TGTGCCAGCAGTATAGGCAGGAGCAATCAGCCCCAGCATTTT. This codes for CASSIGRSNQPQHF.

The CDR3 region has the DNA TGTGCCAGCAGCGCTGTACCGGGACATAGATCCTACAATGAGCAGTTCTTC. As protein: CASSAVPGHRSYNEQFF. V is TRBV2 and J is TRBJ2-1; the D gene is possibly TRBD1 (6 bases). The CDR3 covers 17 residues. Germline values: CDR1 SNHLY, CDR2 FYNNEI. Trimming took 6 bases from V and 1 from J, leaving 19 bases between them.

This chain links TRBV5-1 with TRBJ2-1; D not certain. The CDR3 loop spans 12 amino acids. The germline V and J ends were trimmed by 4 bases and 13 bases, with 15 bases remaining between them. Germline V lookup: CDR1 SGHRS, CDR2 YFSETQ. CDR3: CASSLDEGNQFF. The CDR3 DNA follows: TGCGCCAGCAGCCTCGACGAAGGGAATCAGTTCTTC.

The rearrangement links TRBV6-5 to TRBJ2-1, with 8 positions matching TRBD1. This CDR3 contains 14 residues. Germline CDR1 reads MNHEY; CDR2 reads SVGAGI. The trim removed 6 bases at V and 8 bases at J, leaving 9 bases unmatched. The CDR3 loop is CASSQPRGQDEQFF. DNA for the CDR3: TGTGCCAGCAGCCAACCCAGGGGGCAGGATGAGCAGTTCTTC.

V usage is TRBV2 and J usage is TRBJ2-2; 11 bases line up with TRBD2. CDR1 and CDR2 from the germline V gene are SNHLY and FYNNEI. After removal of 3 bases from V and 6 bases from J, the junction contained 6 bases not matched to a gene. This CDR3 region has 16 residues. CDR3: CASSDSGSGGAGELFF. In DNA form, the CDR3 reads TGTGCCAGCAGTGATAGCGGTAGCGGGGGGGCCGGGGAGCTGTTTTTT.

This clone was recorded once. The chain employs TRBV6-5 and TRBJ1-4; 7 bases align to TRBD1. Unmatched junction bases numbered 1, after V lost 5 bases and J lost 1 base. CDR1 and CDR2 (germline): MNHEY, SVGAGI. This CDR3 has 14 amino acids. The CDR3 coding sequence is TGTGCCAGCAGTCCAGGGGGAACTAATGAAAAACTGTTTTTT. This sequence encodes CASSPGGTNEKLFF.

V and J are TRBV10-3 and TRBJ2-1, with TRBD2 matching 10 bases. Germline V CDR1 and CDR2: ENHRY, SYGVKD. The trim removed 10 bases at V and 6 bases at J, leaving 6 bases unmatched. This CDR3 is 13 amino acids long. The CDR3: CATLAGEGNEQFF. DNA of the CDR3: TGTGCCACCCTAGCGGGAGAGGGCAATGAGCAGTTCTTC.

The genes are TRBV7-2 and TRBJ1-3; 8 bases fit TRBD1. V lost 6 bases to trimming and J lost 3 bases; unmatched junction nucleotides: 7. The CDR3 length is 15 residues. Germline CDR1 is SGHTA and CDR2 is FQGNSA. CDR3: CASSYQGAGGNTIYF. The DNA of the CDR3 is TGTGCCAGCAGTTACCAGGGGGCTGGTGGAAACACCATATATTTT.

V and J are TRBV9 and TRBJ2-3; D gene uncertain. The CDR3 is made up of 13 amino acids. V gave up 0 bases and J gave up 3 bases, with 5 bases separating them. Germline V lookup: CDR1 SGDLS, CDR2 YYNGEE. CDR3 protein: CASSVESTDTQYF. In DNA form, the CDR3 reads TGTGCCAGCAGCGTAGAGTCAACAGATACGCAGTATTTT. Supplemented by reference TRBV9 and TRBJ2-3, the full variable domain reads DSGVTQTPKHLITATGQRVTLRCSPRSGDLSVYWYQQSLDQGLQFLIQYYNGEERAKGNILERFSAQQFPDLHSELNLSSLELGDSALYFCASSVESTDTQYFGPGTRLTVL.